What follows are 24 T cell receptor beta chains derived from one specimen sequenced in a study of T cell responses to AZD1222 COVID-19 vaccine. The method was immunoSEQ multiplex PCR; TCRdb's version includes in-frame clones alone and lacks a portion of them. Among roughly 97,000 clones listed, about 89% were seen once. The sequencing here drew on peripheral blood, taken on day 0 of AZD1222 vaccination. These receptors were collected from an adult in good health.

The J gene is TRBJ2-4, the V gene TRBV6-2 or TRBV6-3; possibly TRBD2 for D (5 bases). Germline CDR1 and CDR2: MNHEY and SVGEGT. The V and J ends lost 4 bases and 0 bases respectively, with 16 bases between them. The CDR3 spans 17 residues. The CDR3 loop reads CASSSLQTGIAKNIQYF. DNA for the CDR3: TGTGCCAGCAGTTCGCTTCAGACGGGGATAGCCAAAAACATTCAGTACTTC.

CDR3 amino acids: CASREAGGNEQFF. CDR3 DNA: TGTGCCAGCAGAGAAGCTGGGGGCAATGAGCAGTTCTTC. The chain has TRBV7-2 and TRBJ2-1, with D possibly called TRBD1 or TRBD2 (5 bases each). Trimming took 6 bases from V and 6 from J, leaving 12 bases between them. This CDR3 region has 13 residues. Germline values: CDR1 SGHTA, CDR2 FQGNSA.

This sequence joins TRBV6-2 or TRBV6-3 and TRBJ1-6; possibly TRBD1 for D (5 bases). V was cut by 2 bases and J by 0 bases, with 8 bases left in between. Looked up from germline, CDR1 is MNHEY and CDR2 is SVGEGT. The CDR3 is made up of 16 amino acids. CDR3 coding DNA: TGTGCCAGCAGTTACGGGGCGAACTCCTATAATTCACCCCTCCACTTT. It encodes CASSYGANSYNSPLHF.

The genes are TRBV7-9 and TRBJ1-4; 9 bases fit TRBD1. CDR3 size: 15 residues. V lost 5 bases, J lost 11 bases, and 12 bases stayed unmatched. Germline CDR1 and CDR2: SEHNR and FQNEAQ (reference sequence). The DNA of the CDR3 is TGTGCCAGCAGCCACACAGGGGGCGAAGGAGGGAAACTGTTTTTT. Translation: CASSHTGGEGGKLFF.

This chain links TRBV3-1 (or the pseudogene TRBV3-2) with TRBJ2-3, with TRBD2 identical over 8 bases. Germline loops: CDR1 LGHDT, CDR2 YNNKEL (reference sequence). This CDR3 has 13 amino acids. Trimming cost V 7 bases and J 8 bases; bases outside gene matches: 8. The CDR3 sequence: CASNSGGRSTQYF. The CDR3 coding sequence is TGTGCCAGCAATTCGGGGGGGCGGTCTACGCAGTATTTT.

V gene TRBV7-9 combines with J gene TRBJ1-2; TRBD1 matches at 9 bases. With 5 bases clipped from V and 4 bases from J, the junction kept 8 bases outside the gene matches. Germline assignment: CDR1 SEHNR and CDR2 FQNEAQ (reference sequence). The length of the CDR3 is 15 residues. CDR3 DNA sequence: TGTGCCAGCAGCGTCTCCGGGACAGGGATCTATGGCTACACCTTC. It specifies CASSVSGTGIYGYTF.

The chain employs TRBV10-3 and TRBJ1-2, with D possibly TRBD1 on 6 matching bases. The V gene's germline CDR1 is ENHRY and CDR2 SYGVKD. Trimming pared 2 bases from V and 4 bases from J, leaving 20 bases between. The CDR3 extends over 17 amino acids. CDR3 protein: CAISELDRKALVYGYTF. CDR3 nucleotides: TGTGCCATCAGTGAGCTTGACAGGAAAGCACTAGTCTATGGCTACACCTTC.

This clone was seen more than once but under ten times. This chain joins TRBV7-2 and TRBJ2-1; 10 nucleotides align to TRBD2. The V and J ends lost 4 bases and 4 bases, in that order; junction bases with no gene match: 4. Per germline, CDR1 SGHTA and CDR2 FQGNSA. There are 15 residues in the CDR3. Written as DNA, the CDR3 is TGTGCCAGCAGCTCAGTAGCGGGGGGATACAATGAGCAGTTCTTC. It yields the protein CASSSVAGGYNEQFF.

This chain connects TRBV7-2 to TRBJ2-3; D is undetermined. CDR1 and CDR2 from the germline V gene are SGHTA and FQGNSA. The germline V and J ends were trimmed by 5 bases and 0 bases, with 9 bases remaining between them. This CDR3 contains 14 residues. CDR3 sequence reads: CASSPQTSTDTQYF. Written as DNA, the CDR3 is TGTGCCAGCAGCCCCCAGACAAGCACAGATACGCAGTATTTT.

In nucleotides, the CDR3 is TGCGCCAGCAGCTTTGGACAGGGGGCAAATGAGCAGTTCTTC. It yields the protein CASSFGQGANEQFF. V is TRBV5-1 and J is TRBJ2-1, with 11 nucleotides matching TRBD1. Germline CDR1 SGHRS, CDR2 YFSETQ. Unmatched junction bases numbered 2, after V lost 2 bases and J lost 7 bases. CDR3 length: 14 residues.

The chain combines TRBV4-2 with TRBJ2-7; D could derive from TRBD1 or TRBD2 (6 bases each). Germline V gene lookup returns CDR1 LGHNA and CDR2 YNFKEQ. The ends were cut back, 1 base at V and 5 bases at J, with 21 bases in the middle. This CDR3 is 17 amino acids long. The DNA for the CDR3 is TGTGCCAGCAGCCAAGGGGGGGCCGGGACCCTGAGGGACGAGCAGTACTTC. Amino acid sequence: CASSQGGAGTLRDEQYF.

V and J are TRBV9 and TRBJ1-3, with 12 bases matching TRBD1. The ends lost 0 bases at V and 7 bases at J; junction bases unmatched: 5. This CDR3 spans 16 amino acids. CDR1 is SGDLS and CDR2 is YYNGEE in the germline V gene. CDR3 bases: TGTGCCAGCAGCGTAGAGGGACAGGGGGCATGGAACACCATATATTTT. This codes for CASSVEGQGAWNTIYF.

In DNA form, the CDR3 reads TGTGCCAGCAGCACTAAGAGGGGTGAAAAACTGTTTTTT. This sequence encodes CASSTKRGEKLFF. The chain has TRBV5-6 and TRBJ1-4; maybe TRBD1 (5 bases). This CDR3 spans 13 amino acids. The V end lost 4 bases, the J end lost 7 bases, and 11 bases lay between the germline ends. Germline CDR1 is SGHDT and CDR2 is YYEEEE.

The J gene is TRBJ1-2, the V gene TRBV12-3 or TRBV12-4; tentatively, D is TRBD1 (5 bases). The V end lost 7 bases, the J end lost 8 bases, and 17 bases lay between the germline ends. This CDR3 comprises 13 residues. CDR3 loop: CASKVGGVIGYTF. In DNA form, the CDR3 reads TGTGCCAGCAAAGTTGGAGGGGTAATAGGCTACACCTTC.

The chain combines TRBV19 with TRBJ2-1; 13 positions agree with TRBD2. Losses at the gene ends were 5 bases for V and 7 bases for J; bases not matched to a gene: 8. Germline CDR1 and CDR2: LNHDA and SQIVND (reference sequence). CDR3 length equals 16 residues. CDR3 bases: TGTGCCAGTAGTTTCGGGACTAGCGGGGCAAAGAATGAGCAGTTCTTC. Protein sequence: CASSFGTSGAKNEQFF.

The J gene is TRBJ2-1, the V gene TRBV7-3; 11 positions agree with TRBD2. In germline, CDR1 is SGHTA, CDR2 FQGTGA. The CDR3 consists of 15 residues. The ends lost 7 bases at V and 2 bases at J; junction bases unmatched: 4. The CDR3 spells CASTKLAGAYNEQFF. In DNA form, the CDR3 reads TGTGCCAGCACCAAACTAGCGGGGGCCTACAATGAGCAGTTCTTC.

J is TRBJ2-3 and V is TRBV9; unclear D gene. V dropped 0 bases and J dropped 0 bases, with 5 bases sitting between them. This CDR3 is built from 14 residues. Germline assignment: CDR1 SGDLS and CDR2 YYNGEE. The CDR3 coding sequence is TGTGCCAGCAGCGTAGAGCCTAGCACAGATACGCAGTATTTT. The encoded protein is CASSVEPSTDTQYF.

This clone has only one observation. The genes are TRBV28 and TRBJ2-4; no definite D call. From germline, CDR1 is MDHEN and CDR2 SYDVKM. The CDR3 totals 12 residues. V shed 9 bases and J shed 0 bases, with 6 bases lying between them. The CDR3 reads CASRLAKNIQYF. Written as DNA, the CDR3 is TGTGCCAGTCGGTTAGCCAAAAACATTCAGTACTTC.

The chain employs TRBV7-2 and TRBJ1-5; D might be TRBD1 (5 bases). The CDR3 consists of 16 residues. Germline V gene sequence: CDR1 SGHTA, CDR2 FQGNSA. Trimming took off 1 base at V and 5 bases at J, with 15 bases between the two ends. CDR3 region: CASSLVGEQVHQPQHF. CDR3 bases: TGTGCCAGCAGCTTAGTAGGTGAACAGGTGCATCAGCCCCAGCATTTT. Full variable domain (missing parts from reference TRBV7-2 and TRBJ1-5): GAGVSQSPSNKVTEKGKDVELRCDPISGHTALYWYRQSLGQGLEFLIYFQGNSAPDKSGLPSDRFSAERTGGSVSTLTIQRTQQEDSAVYLCASSLVGEQVHQPQHFGDGTRLSIL.

The V call is TRBV6-5, the J call TRBJ2-7, with D perhaps matching TRBD2 (5 bases). V was shortened by 4 bases and J by 1 base, with 8 bases between the two germline ends. Looked up from germline, CDR1 is MNHEY and CDR2 is SVGAGI. This CDR3 spans 13 amino acids. CDR3 nucleotides: TGTGCCAGCAGTTTCCCGGGGTCCTACGAGCAGTACTTC. As protein: CASSFPGSYEQYF.

The chain links TRBV11-2 to TRBJ1-2; D is undetermined. The V gene's germline CDR1 is SGHAT and CDR2 FQNNGV. The CDR3 totals 14 residues. Between the trimmed V and J ends, which lost 0 bases and 4 bases, there was a span of 9 bases. CDR3 bases: TGTGCCAGCAGCTTAGATCGGTACAGCTATGGCTACACCTTC. Residues: CASSLDRYSYGYTF.

This clone appeared a single time. The CDR3 loop is CASSLNGQSPSYNEQFF. The CDR3 bases are TGTGCCAGCAGCTTAAATGGACAGTCCCCTTCCTACAATGAGCAGTTCTTC. The V gene is TRBV7-3, the J gene TRBJ2-1; D perhaps matches TRBD1 (6 bases). CDR1 and CDR2 from the germline V gene are SGHTA and FQGTGA. Trimming cost V 1 base and J 1 base, with 14 bases left between them. The CDR3 spans 17 residues.

J is TRBJ1-1 and V is TRBV5-1, with D tentatively TRBD1 (5 bases). Trimming pared 1 base from V and 5 bases from J, leaving 12 bases between. CDR1 is SGHRS and CDR2 is YFSETQ in the germline V gene. This CDR3 has 14 residues. The CDR3 is CASSLLDRGTEAFF. The CDR3 nucleotides read TGCGCCAGCAGCTTGCTGGATAGGGGAACTGAAGCTTTCTTT.

The chain employs TRBV15 and TRBJ2-1; D possibly corresponds to TRBD2 (6 bases). Germline lookup yields CDR1 LNHNV and CDR2 YYDKDF (reference sequence). The V end was cut by 1 base, the J end by 2 bases, with 12 bases between. The CDR3 loop spans 16 amino acids. The CDR3 DNA reads as TGTGCCACCAGCAGAGTCGACGCTAGCGCCTACAATGAGCAGTTCTTC. Its protein is CATSRVDASAYNEQFF. Using reference TRBV15 and TRBJ2-1 for the parts outside the CDR3, the full variable domain is DAMVIQNPRYQVTQFGKPVTLSCSQTLNHNVMYWYQQKSSQAPKLLFHYYDKDFNNEADTPDNFQSRRPNTSFCFLDIRSPGLGDTAMYLCATSRVDASAYNEQFFGPGTRLTVL.